This T cell receptor (beta chain) was identified during a study of blood T cells in healthy people across ages. Across the study: Template switching captured about one barcoded beta molecule per two T cells.

This CDR3 is 16 amino acids long. With V trimmed by 4 bases and J by 4 bases, 9 bases remained unmatched. Germline V CDR1 and CDR2: SGHRS, YFSETQ. At least 5.5 micrograms of total RNA were extracted per sample. This clonotype has more than one count but fewer than ten. Primed by a sample-barcoded 5' primer and a J-beta primer mix, a second PCR proceeded for about 7 to 12 cycles. TCRdb reprocessed the 5' RACE reads via MiXCR and lists one record per CDR3 protein. The sample has about 1.6 million distinct CDR3 sequences; almost 35% are singletons. Sample: blood. The clonotype comes from a woman under 40 in good health. The rearrangement joins TRBV5-1 to TRBJ2-1, with TRBD2 matching over 9 bases. The CDR3 DNA reads as TGCGCCAGCAGCCCATTGACTAGCGGCAAGTACAATGAGCAGTTCTTC. This codes for CASSPLTSGKYNEQFF. Based on the CDR3 plus reference TRBV5-1 and TRBJ2-1, the full variable domain is KAGVTQTPRYLIKTRGQQVTLSCSPISGHRSVSWYQQTPGQGLQFLFEYFSETQRNKGNFPGRFSGRQFSNSRSEMNVSTLELGDSALYLCASSPLTSGKYNEQFFGPGTRLTVL.